The clone carrying this TCR beta chain was seen at least ten times. TCRdb analysed the 5' RACE reads with MiXCR anew, one entry per CDR3 protein. The sample includes 45,000 or so distinct CDR3 sequences, around 4.1% of them seen just once. This sample is part of a study of early T cells in non-severe SARS-CoV-2 infection. V was cut by 2 bases and J by 5 bases, with 16 bases left in between. Germline V gene lookup returns CDR1 KGHSH and CDR2 LQKENI. The CDR3 totals 15 residues. The sample was whole blood. This chain connects TRBV18 to TRBJ2-7; perhaps TRBD2 as D (6 bases). The source of this sequence is an adult who was a healthcare worker with PCR-confirmed SARS-CoV-2 infection or an uninfected control (not recorded which). The CDR3 loop reads CASSPVSGSGHEQYF. Written as DNA, the CDR3 is TGTGCCAGCTCACCAGTTTCGGGGAGCGGGCACGAGCAGTACTTC.